This T cell receptor beta chain was profiled in a study of technical replicates of blood from a handful of donors. Data came from immunoSEQ multiplex PCR; TCRdb stores just in-frame clones and leaves some out. The table shows tens of thousands of clones, with 86% occurring only once. The length of the CDR3 is 13 residues. The V gene is TRBV1, the J gene TRBJ2-7; TRBD1, the D gene given by the table, was not confirmed from the DNA. TRBV1 is a known pseudogene. This TCR derives from a human donor in good health. Some clones in this sample may be carry-over from other donors' samples. Sequencing was performed on PBMCs. In DNA form, the CDR3 reads TGCACCAGCAGCACCAGGGGGCCCTACGAGCAGTACTTC. This sequence encodes CTSSTRGPYEQYF.